This T cell receptor (beta chain) was identified in a study of blood T cell repertoires in COVID-19. Study information: Samples came from the United States, Italy and Spain, spanning acute and convalescent COVID-19. T cells, B-cell-depleted T cells, or PBMCs supplied cDNA or gDNA.

Germline V lookup: CDR1 SGHTA, CDR2 FQGNSA. Trimming took 5 bases from V and 6 from J, leaving 17 bases between them. This CDR3 is 14 amino acids long. Sequenced by immunoSEQ multiplex PCR; TCRdb stores in-frame clones only, minus some. Here the sample spans about 120,000 clones, less than 90% being singletons. Cohort 3 donors counted as recovered after two negative PCRs, clearance, or resolved symptoms. The sequencing input was PBMCs or T cells enriched from blood (not recorded which). V usage is TRBV7-2 and J usage is TRBJ2-7; D may be TRBD2 (6 bases). This TCR was sampled from a woman in her 30s who had recovered from COVID-19. CDR3 coding DNA: TGTGCCAGCAGCCCCAAGACTAGATTGGGCGAGCAGTACTTC. Amino acid sequence: CASSPKTRLGEQYF.